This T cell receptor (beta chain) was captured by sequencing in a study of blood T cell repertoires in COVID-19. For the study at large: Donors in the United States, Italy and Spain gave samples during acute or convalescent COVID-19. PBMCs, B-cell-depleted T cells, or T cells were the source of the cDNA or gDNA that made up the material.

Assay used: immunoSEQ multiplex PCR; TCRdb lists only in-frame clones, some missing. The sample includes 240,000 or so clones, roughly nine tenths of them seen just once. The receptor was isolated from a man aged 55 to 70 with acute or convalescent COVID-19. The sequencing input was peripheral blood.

DNA for the CDR3: TGTGCCTGGAGTCAGGACAGCGCGAACACCGGGGAGCTGTTTTTT. This codes for CAWSQDSANTGELFF. The chain combines TRBV30 with TRBJ2-2; D is possibly TRBD1 (6 bases). Germline CDR1 GTSNPN, CDR2 SVGIG (reference sequence). This CDR3 contains 15 residues. Trimming stripped 2 bases from V and 0 bases from J, with 10 bases between.